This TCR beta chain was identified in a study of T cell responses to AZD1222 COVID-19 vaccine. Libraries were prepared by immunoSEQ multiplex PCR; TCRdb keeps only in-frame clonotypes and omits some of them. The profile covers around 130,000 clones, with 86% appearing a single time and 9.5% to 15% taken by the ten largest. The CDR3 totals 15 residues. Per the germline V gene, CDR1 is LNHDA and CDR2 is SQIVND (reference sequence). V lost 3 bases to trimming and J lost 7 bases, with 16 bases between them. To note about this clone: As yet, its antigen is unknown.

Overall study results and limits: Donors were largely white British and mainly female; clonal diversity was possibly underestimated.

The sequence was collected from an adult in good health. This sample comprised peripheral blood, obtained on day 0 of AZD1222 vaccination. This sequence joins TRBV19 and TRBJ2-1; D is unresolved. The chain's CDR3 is CASSMPYEMGNEQFF. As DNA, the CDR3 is TGTGCCAGTAGTATGCCCTACGAAATGGGTAATGAGCAGTTCTTC.